The clone carrying this TCR beta chain appeared a few times. No antigen is known for it. The entry originates in a study of T-cell reconstitution after alpha-beta-depleted transplantation in children. General study points: The origin of alpha-beta T cells about two months after transplant was reportedly several hundred expanded graft clones. A year post-transplant, T-cell counts and diversity derived mostly from newly produced T cells. Recipient T cells and thymic progenitors that survived were the source of the high TCRbeta diversity seen at day 60 in some patients.

Unique molecular identifiers were used in preparing the TCRbeta library. MiXCR was run by TCRdb on the PCR reads, yielding one entry per CDR3 protein. Of about 980,000 distinct CDR3 sequences listed, 25% to 35% are singletons. Sequencing was performed on PBMCs, mostly from graft donor cells, taken 360 days after TCRalphabeta/CD19-depleted stem cell transplant. The clonotype was recovered from a boy under two years old who had a stem cell transplant for SCID, so the T cells may come from the graft donor.

The CDR3 loop reads CASSLLEARETQYF. CDR3 DNA: TGTGCCAGCAGCTTACTAGAGGCCCGAGAGACCCAGTACTTC. The chain joins TRBV7-2 to TRBJ2-5; D gene unclear. Trimming stripped 2 bases from V and 4 bases from J, with 11 bases between. The CDR3 has 14 residues. The germline V gene has CDR1 SGHTA and CDR2 FQGNSA.